Listed here is a single TCR beta chain. Its antigen is not known. The data originate from a study of OX40 agonist ivuxolimab in advanced cancers. Whole-study context: Earlier anti-PD-1, anti-PD-L1 or anti-CTLA-4 therapy was permitted; over 35% had received some. Broader study findings: CD4+ and CD8+ blood T cells expanded clonally by week 6 at 0.1 to 3.0 mg/kg.

The CDR3 extends over 14 amino acids. V dropped 0 bases and J dropped 12 bases, with 17 bases sitting between them. Germline lookup yields CDR1 LGHNA and CDR2 YNFKEQ. The assay was immunoSEQ multiplex PCR, and TCRdb's table has in-frame clones only and misses some. Of tens of thousands of clones listed, 84% are singletons. The clonotype was recovered from an adult with an advanced solid tumor such as melanoma, head and neck, liver or kidney cancer. V and J are TRBV4-2 and TRBJ1-1; possible D gene TRBD1, 5 bases. Source: CD4+ or CD8+ T cells sorted from blood, taken in a trial of the OX40 agonist ivuxolimab. This CDR3 is CASSQESGTDRSFF. The DNA of the CDR3 is TGTGCCAGCAGCCAAGAGTCAGGGACGGACCGTTCTTTCTTT.